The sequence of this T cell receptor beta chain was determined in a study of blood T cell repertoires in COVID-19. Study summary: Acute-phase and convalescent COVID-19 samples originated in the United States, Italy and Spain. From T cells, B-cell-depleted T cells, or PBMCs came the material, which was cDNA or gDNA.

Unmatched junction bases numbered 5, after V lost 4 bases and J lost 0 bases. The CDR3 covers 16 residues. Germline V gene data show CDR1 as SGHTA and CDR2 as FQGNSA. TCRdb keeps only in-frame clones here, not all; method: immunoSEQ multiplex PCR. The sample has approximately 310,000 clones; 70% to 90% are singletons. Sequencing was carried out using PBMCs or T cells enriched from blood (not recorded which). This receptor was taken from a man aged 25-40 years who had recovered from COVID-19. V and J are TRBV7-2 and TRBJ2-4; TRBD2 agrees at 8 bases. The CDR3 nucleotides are TGTGCCAGCAGCTCCATTAGCGGGGTAGCCAAAAACATTCAGTACTTC. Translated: CASSSISGVAKNIQYF.